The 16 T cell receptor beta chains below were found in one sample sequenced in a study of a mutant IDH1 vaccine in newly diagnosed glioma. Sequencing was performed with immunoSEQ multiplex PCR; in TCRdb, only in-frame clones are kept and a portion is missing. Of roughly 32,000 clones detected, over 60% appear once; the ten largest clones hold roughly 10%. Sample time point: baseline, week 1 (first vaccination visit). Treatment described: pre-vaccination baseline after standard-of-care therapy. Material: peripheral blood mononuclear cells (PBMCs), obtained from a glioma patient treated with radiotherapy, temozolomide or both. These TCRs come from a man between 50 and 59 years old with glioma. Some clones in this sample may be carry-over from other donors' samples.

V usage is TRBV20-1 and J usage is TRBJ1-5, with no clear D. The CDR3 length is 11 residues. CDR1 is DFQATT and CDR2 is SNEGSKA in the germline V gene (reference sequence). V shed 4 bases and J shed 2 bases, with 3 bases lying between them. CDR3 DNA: TGCAGTGCTATGGGCAATCAGCCCCAGCATTTT. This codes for CSAMGNQPQHF.

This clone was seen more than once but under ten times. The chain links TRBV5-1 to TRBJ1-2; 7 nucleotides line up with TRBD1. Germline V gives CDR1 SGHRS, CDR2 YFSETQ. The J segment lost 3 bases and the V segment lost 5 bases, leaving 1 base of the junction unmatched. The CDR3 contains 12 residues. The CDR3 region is CASRGTDYGYTF. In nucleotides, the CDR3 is TGCGCCAGCAGGGGGACAGACTATGGCTACACCTTC.

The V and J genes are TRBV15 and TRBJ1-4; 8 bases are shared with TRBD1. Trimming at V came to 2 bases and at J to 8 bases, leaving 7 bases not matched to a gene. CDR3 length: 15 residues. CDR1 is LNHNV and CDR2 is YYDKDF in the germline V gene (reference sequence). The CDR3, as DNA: TGTGCCACCAGCAGAATGACAGGGGTTCAGGAAAAACTGTTTTTT. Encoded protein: CATSRMTGVQEKLFF.

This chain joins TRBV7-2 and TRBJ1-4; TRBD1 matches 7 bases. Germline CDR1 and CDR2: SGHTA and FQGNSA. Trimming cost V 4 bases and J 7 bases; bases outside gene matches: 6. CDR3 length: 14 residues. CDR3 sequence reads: CASSSQGRGEKLFF. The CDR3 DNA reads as TGTGCCAGCAGCTCACAGGGGAGGGGTGAAAAACTGTTTTTT.

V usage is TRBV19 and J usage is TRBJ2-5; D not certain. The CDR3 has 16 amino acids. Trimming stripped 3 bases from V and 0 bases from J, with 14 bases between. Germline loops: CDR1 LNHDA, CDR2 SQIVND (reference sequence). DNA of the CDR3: TGTGCCAGTAGTATGGACCCCCCGCCCAACCAAGAGACCCAGTACTTC. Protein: CASSMDPPPNQETQYF.

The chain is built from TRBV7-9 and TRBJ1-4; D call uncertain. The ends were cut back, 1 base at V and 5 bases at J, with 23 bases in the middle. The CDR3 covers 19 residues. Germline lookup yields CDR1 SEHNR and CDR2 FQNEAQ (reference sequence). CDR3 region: CASSLDGREVDGLNEKLFF. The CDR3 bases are TGTGCCAGCAGCTTAGATGGCCGCGAAGTGGACGGGTTGAATGAAAAACTGTTTTTT.

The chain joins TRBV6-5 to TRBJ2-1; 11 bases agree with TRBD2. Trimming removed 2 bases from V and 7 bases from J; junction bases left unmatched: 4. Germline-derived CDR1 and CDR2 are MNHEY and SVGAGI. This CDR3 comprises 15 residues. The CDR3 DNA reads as TGTGCCAGCAGTTACATATGGACTAGCGGGAATGAGCAGTTCTTC. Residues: CASSYIWTSGNEQFF.

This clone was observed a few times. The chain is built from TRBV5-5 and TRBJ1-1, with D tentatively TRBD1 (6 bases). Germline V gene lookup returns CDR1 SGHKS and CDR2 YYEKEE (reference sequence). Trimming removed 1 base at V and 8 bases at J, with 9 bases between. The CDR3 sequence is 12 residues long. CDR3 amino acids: CASSLTGAEAFF. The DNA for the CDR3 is TGTGCCAGCAGCTTGACGGGGGCAGAAGCTTTCTTT.

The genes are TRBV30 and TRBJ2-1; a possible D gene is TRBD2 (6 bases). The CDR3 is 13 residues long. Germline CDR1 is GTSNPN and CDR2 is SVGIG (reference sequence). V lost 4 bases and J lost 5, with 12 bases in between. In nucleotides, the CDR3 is TGTGCCTGGACGGGGGACTTTAACAATGAGCAGTTCTTC. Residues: CAWTGDFNNEQFF. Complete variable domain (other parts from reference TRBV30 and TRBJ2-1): SQTIHQWPATLVQPVGSPLSLECTVEGTSNPNLYWYRQAAGRGLQLLFYSVGIGQISSEVPQNLSASRPQDRQFILSSKKLLLSDSGFYLCAWTGDFNNEQFFGPGTRLTVL.

The CDR3 region is CASSFGGAGADTQYF. The CDR3 DNA reads TGTGCCAGCAGCTTCGGGGGGGCCGGAGCAGATACGCAGTATTTT. J is TRBJ2-3 and V is TRBV5-5, with 8 nucleotides matching TRBD2. The CDR3 has 15 amino acids. Germline assignment: CDR1 SGHKS and CDR2 YYEKEE (reference sequence). Unmatched junction bases numbered 6, after V lost 2 bases and J lost 4 bases. The full variable domain, its missing parts supplied by reference TRBV5-5 and TRBJ2-3, is DAGVTQSPTHLIKTRGQQVTLRCSPISGHKSVSWYQQVLGQGPQFIFQYYEKEERGRGNFPDRFSARQFPNYSSELNVNALLLGDSALYLCASSFGGAGADTQYFGPGTRLTVL.

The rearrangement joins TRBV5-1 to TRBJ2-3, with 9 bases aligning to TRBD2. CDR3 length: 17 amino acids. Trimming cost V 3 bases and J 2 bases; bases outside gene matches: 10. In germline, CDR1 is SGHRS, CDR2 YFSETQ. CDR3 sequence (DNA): TGCGCCAGCAGCTGGATGGGAGCGGGAGGTTCCACAGATACGCAGTATTTT. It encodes CASSWMGAGGSTDTQYF.

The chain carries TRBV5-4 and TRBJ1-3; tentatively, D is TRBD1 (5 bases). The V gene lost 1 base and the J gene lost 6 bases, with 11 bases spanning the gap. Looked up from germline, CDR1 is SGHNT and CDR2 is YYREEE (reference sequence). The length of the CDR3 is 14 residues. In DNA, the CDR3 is TGTGCCAGCAGCTTGTCAGGGAGCCTAAACACCATATATTTT. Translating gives CASSLSGSLNTIYF.

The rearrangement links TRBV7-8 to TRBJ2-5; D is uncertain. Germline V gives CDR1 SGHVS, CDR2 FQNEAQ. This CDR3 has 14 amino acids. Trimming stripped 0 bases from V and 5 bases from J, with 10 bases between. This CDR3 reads CASSLAHTEETQYF. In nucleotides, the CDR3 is TGTGCCAGCAGCTTAGCGCACACGGAGGAGACCCAGTACTTC.

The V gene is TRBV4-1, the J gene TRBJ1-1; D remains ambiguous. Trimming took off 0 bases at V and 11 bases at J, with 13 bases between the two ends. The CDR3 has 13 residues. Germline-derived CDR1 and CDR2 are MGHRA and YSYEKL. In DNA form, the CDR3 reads TGCGCCAGCAGCCAAGATGGGTTAACGAGGGCTTTCTTT. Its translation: CASSQDGLTRAFF.

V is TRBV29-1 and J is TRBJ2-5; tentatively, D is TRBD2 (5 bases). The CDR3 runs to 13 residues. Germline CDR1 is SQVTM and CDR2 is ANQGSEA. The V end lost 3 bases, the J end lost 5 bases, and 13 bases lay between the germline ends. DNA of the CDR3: TGCAGCGTTGAGGCTAGCTCGTCGGAGACCCAGTACTTC. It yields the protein CSVEASSSETQYF.

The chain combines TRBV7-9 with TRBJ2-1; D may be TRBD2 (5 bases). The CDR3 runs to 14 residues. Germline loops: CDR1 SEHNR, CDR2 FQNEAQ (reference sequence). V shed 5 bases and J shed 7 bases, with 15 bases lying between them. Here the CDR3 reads CASSPVSSGNEQFF. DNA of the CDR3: TGTGCCAGCAGCCCGGTCAGTTCGGGGAATGAGCAGTTCTTC.